The clone carrying this T cell receptor beta chain turned up a few times. The antigen remains undetermined. Next came a second PCR, run for about 7 to 12 cycles, which used a sample-barcoded 5' primer along with a J-beta primer mix. Each TCR beta cDNA got a 12-nucleotide random molecular identifier. TCRdb independently ran MiXCR on the 5' RACE reads; one entry per CDR3 protein. The table has over 600,000 distinct CDR3 sequences, more than 35% seen once. These data are taken from a study of blood T cells in healthy people across ages. General study findings and limits: Expanded clonotype shifts may have been confounded, as the donors had an unknown CMV status. Long-lived donors exceeded aged donors in naive CD4+ cells and diversity.

V lost 6 bases, J lost 2 bases, and 17 bases lay in between. Germline-derived CDR1 and CDR2 are ENHRY and SYGVKD. CDR3 size: 15 residues. Those donating, healthy Caucasian individuals from Russia, were aged roughly 6 to 100. The sequence came from a man older than 75 in good health. The sequenced sample was blood. This rearrangement joins TRBV10-3 to TRBJ2-7; D unclear. CDR3 bases: TGTGCCATCAGGGACGTCAATCAGGCACCCTACGAGCAGTACTTC. Residues: CAIRDVNQAPYEQYF.